The 22 T cell receptor beta chains below were found in one sample sequenced in a study of radiotherapy plus CTLA-4 blockade in lung cancer. Produced via immunoSEQ multiplex PCR; TCRdb's table is partial and in-frame only. The sample contains over 50,000 clones, under 80% of which appear only once. Sample: peripheral blood, taken from a patient treated with radiotherapy plus ipilimumab. The receptors derive from a human donor with non-small cell lung cancer who had a complete response to radiotherapy plus ipilimumab.

This chain connects TRBV4-3 to TRBJ2-1; D may be TRBD2 (6 bases). The CDR3 contains 15 residues. V lost 4 bases and J lost 5, with 15 bases in between. Germline CDR1 and CDR2: LGHNA and YSLEER. CDR3: CASSPRLVSDNEQFF. CDR3 nucleotides: TGCGCCAGCAGCCCTCGACTAGTTTCCGACAATGAGCAGTTCTTC.

This clone came up a few times. The chain is built from TRBV18 and TRBJ1-1; D is ambiguous. There are 12 residues in the CDR3. Germline-derived CDR1 and CDR2 are KGHSH and LQKENI. Trimming left V 8 bases short and J 4 bases short, with 11 bases between. DNA of the CDR3: TGTGCCAGCGTCTCCGTGGCCACTGAAGCTTTCTTT. Translating it yields CASVSVATEAFF.

The gene calls are TRBV4-1 and TRBJ1-3; D is unresolved. This CDR3 region has 14 residues. Germline V CDR1 and CDR2: MGHRA, YSYEKL. Trimming shortened V by 3 bases and J by 3 bases, and 9 bases separated the two germline ends. The CDR3 reads CASSHARDGNTIYF. DNA of the CDR3: TGCGCCAGCAGCCACGCTCGAGATGGAAACACCATATATTTT.

This chain connects TRBV5-1 to TRBJ1-1, with D maybe TRBD1 (6 bases). The CDR3 extends over 13 amino acids. Deletions cut 4 bases from V and 5 bases from J, with 12 bases between. Germline CDR1 SGHRS, CDR2 YFSETQ. The CDR3 region is CASSLLGTTEAFF. CDR3 sequence (DNA): TGCGCCAGCAGCCTACTAGGGACAACTGAAGCTTTCTTT.

V is TRBV16 and J is TRBJ1-5; 7 bases fit TRBD1. Unmatched junction bases numbered 12, after V lost 4 bases and J lost 6 bases. Germline CDR1 is KGHSY and CDR2 is FQNENV. This CDR3 has 16 amino acids. The CDR3 nucleotides read TGTGCCAGCAGCCGCCACTCAGGGGGTCGTAGTCAGCCCCAGCATTTT. Translating it yields CASSRHSGGRSQPQHF.

The chain is built from TRBV7-9 and TRBJ2-1; 9 positions match TRBD2. CDR1 is SEHNR and CDR2 is FQNEAQ in the germline V gene (reference sequence). Losses at the gene ends were 4 bases for V and 2 bases for J; bases not matched to a gene: 6. The CDR3 totals 16 residues. CDR3 DNA sequence: TGTGCCAGCAGCTCCCGAGCGGGAGGTGCCTACAATGAGCAGTTCTTC. Its translation is CASSSRAGGAYNEQFF.

The genes are TRBV19 and TRBJ2-5, with TRBD2 identical over 14 bases. The CDR3 extends over 16 amino acids. Germline V gene data show CDR1 as LNHDA and CDR2 as SQIVND (reference sequence). The V segment lost 8 bases and the J segment 1 base; nucleotides outside the gene matches: 6. The CDR3 bases are TGTGCCAGTCAAAGGACTAGCGGGAGGATCCAAGAGACCCAGTACTTC. Translation: CASQRTSGRIQETQYF.

This clone was counted a few times. The rearrangement uses TRBV9 and TRBJ2-1; 9 bases map to TRBD2. The trim removed 2 bases at V and 7 bases at J, leaving 7 bases unmatched. This CDR3 comprises 15 residues. Germline V gives CDR1 SGDLS, CDR2 YYNGEE. CDR3 DNA sequence: TGTGCCAGCAGCGTTTTTAGCGGGAGCAATAATGAGCAGTTCTTC. Translated: CASSVFSGSNNEQFF.

The rearrangement uses TRBV18 and TRBJ2-6; TRBD1 agrees at 9 bases. Germline assignment: CDR1 KGHSH and CDR2 LQKENI. V was pared by 4 bases and J by 5 bases, with 12 bases of the junction left unmatched. CDR3 size: 18 residues. The CDR3 DNA follows: TGTGCCAGCTCACGGCAGACAGGGGGTAATGGGAGGGCCAACGTCCTGACTTTC. This gives the protein CASSRQTGGNGRANVLTF. Complete variable domain (other parts from reference TRBV18 and TRBJ2-6): NAGVMQNPRHLVRRRGQEARLRCSPMKGHSHVYWYRQLPEEGLKFMVYLQKENIIDESGMPKERFSAEFPKEGPSILRIQQVVRGDSAAYFCASSRQTGGNGRANVLTFGAGSRLTVL.

The sample holds a few counts of this clone. The V and J genes are TRBV2 and TRBJ2-1; no definite D call. Germline-derived CDR1 and CDR2 are SNHLY and FYNNEI. With 8 bases removed from V and 0 bases from J, the gap between germline ends came to 8 bases. This CDR3 contains 13 residues. In DNA form, the CDR3 reads TGTGCCAGCGCACTTGGCTCCTACAATGAGCAGTTCTTC. Protein product: CASALGSYNEQFF.

V and J are TRBV11-2 and TRBJ2-7; TRBD2 matches at 9 bases. Germline CDR1 reads SGHAT; CDR2 reads FQNNGV. V lost 5 bases and J lost 2; bases outside the gene matches: 4. This CDR3 is 14 amino acids long. CDR3 protein: CASSVTSGPYEQYV. CDR3 coding DNA: TGTGCCAGCAGCGTCACTAGCGGGCCCTACGAGCAGTACGTC.

This sequence joins TRBV5-1 and TRBJ1-2; TRBD1 is a possible D gene (5 bases). Germline V gives CDR1 SGHRS, CDR2 YFSETQ. The V end was cut by 1 base, the J end by 0 bases, with 10 bases between. This CDR3 spans 15 amino acids. CDR3 sequence reads: CASSLWAGTNYGYTF. The CDR3 coding sequence is TGCGCCAGCAGCTTGTGGGCAGGGACTAACTATGGCTACACCTTC.

CDR3 residues: CASGPGTANTGELFF. DNA for the CDR3: TGTGCTAGTGGCCCTGGGACAGCTAACACCGGGGAGCTGTTTTTT. This chain uses TRBV12-5 with TRBJ2-2; 7 bases agree with TRBD1. CDR3 length equals 15 residues. Germline V gene lookup returns CDR1 LGHNT and CDR2 FRNRAP. With V trimmed by 6 bases and J by 2 bases, 6 bases remained unmatched.

The chain is built from TRBV4-1 and TRBJ2-7; TRBD2 agrees at 12 bases. The CDR3 extends over 17 amino acids. J gave up 2 bases and V 2 bases, and 7 bases lay outside the gene matches. The germline V gene encodes CDR1 MGHRA and CDR2 YSYEKL. CDR3 amino acids: CASSQNWLAGGTYEQYV. DNA for the CDR3: TGCGCCAGCAGCCAAAACTGGCTAGCGGGGGGGACCTACGAGCAGTACGTC.

The chain links TRBV5-6 to TRBJ2-3; D is perhaps TRBD1 (5 bases). From germline, CDR1 is SGHDT and CDR2 YYEEEE. The CDR3 covers 15 residues. V was pared by 1 base and J by 2 bases, with 11 bases between. The CDR3 here is CASSLSTGPTDTQYF. CDR3 coding DNA: TGTGCCAGCAGCTTGAGCACAGGACCCACAGATACGCAGTATTTT.

This clone has just one count. V is TRBV11-2 and J is TRBJ2-2; TRBD2 aligns across 7 bases. CDR3 size: 16 residues. V was clipped by 1 base and J by 5 bases; unmatched bases: 7. The germline gives CDR1 SGHAT, CDR2 FQNNGV. This CDR3 is CASSLGAGAWTGELFF. The DNA of the CDR3 is TGTGCCAGCAGCTTAGGGGCGGGAGCGTGGACCGGGGAGCTGTTTTTT.

This chain joins TRBV5-4 and TRBJ2-3; TRBD1 matches 8 bases. The germline V gene encodes CDR1 SGHNT and CDR2 YYREEE (reference sequence). Trimming cost V 4 bases and J 2 bases; bases outside gene matches: 9. The length of the CDR3 is 16 residues. CDR3 coding DNA: TGTGCCAGCAGCAGCGACAGGGGCTATTACACAGATACGCAGTATTTT. Encoded protein: CASSSDRGYYTDTQYF. The full variable domain, its missing parts supplied by reference TRBV5-4 and TRBJ2-3, is ETGVTQSPTHLIKTRGQQVTLRCSSQSGHNTVSWYQQALGQGPQFIFQYYREEENGRGNFPPRFSGLQFPNYSSELNVNALELDDSALYLCASSSDRGYYTDTQYFGPGTRLTVL.

The rearrangement joins TRBV12-5 to TRBJ2-2; 8 nucleotides align to TRBD1. Germline V lookup: CDR1 LGHNT, CDR2 FRNRAP. V lost 3 bases, J lost 5 bases, and 11 bases stayed unmatched. CDR3 length equals 17 residues. DNA of the CDR3: TGTGCTAGTGGTTTCCATTTCGGACAGGGAAAAACCGGGGAGCTGTTTTTT. Protein product: CASGFHFGQGKTGELFF.

The chain recombines TRBV5-1 with TRBJ2-2, with TRBD2 matching 7 bases. V lost 1 base to trimming and J lost 3 bases; unmatched junction nucleotides: 3. Germline V gives CDR1 SGHRS, CDR2 YFSETQ. CDR3 size: 15 residues. The CDR3 here is CASSLPGGYTGELFF. The CDR3 DNA is TGCGCCAGCAGCTTGCCGGGGGGTTACACCGGGGAGCTGTTTTTT. The full variable domain, in which reference TRBV5-1 and TRBJ2-2 provide the parts outside the CDR3, is KAGVTQTPRYLIKTRGQQVTLSCSPISGHRSVSWYQQTPGQGLQFLFEYFSETQRNKGNFPGRFSGRQFSNSRSEMNVSTLELGDSALYLCASSLPGGYTGELFFGEGSRLTVL.

The V and J genes are TRBV11-2 and TRBJ2-3, with 7 bases fitting TRBD1. Trimming at V came to 8 bases and at J to 2 bases, leaving 7 bases not matched to a gene. Germline lookup yields CDR1 SGHAT and CDR2 FQNNGV. The CDR3 covers 14 residues. DNA for the CDR3: TGTGCCAGCGCAAGGGACAGATCCACAGATACGCAGTATTTT. Translated, it gives CASARDRSTDTQYF.

V gene TRBV6-1 combines with J gene TRBJ1-1; weak D call: TRBD1 (6 bases). This CDR3 comprises 15 residues. CDR1 and CDR2 (germline): MNHNS, SASEGT. Trimming removed 5 bases at V and 4 bases at J, with 17 bases between. The CDR3: CASSSRTDRFTEAFF. DNA of the CDR3: TGTGCCAGCAGTTCCCGGACAGATCGGTTCACTGAAGCTTTCTTT.

The chain carries TRBV4-3 and TRBJ2-3, with 9 bases identical to TRBD1. Germline CDR1 reads LGHNA; CDR2 reads YSLEER. J was trimmed by 11 bases and V by 4 bases; bases with no gene match: 4. The CDR3 length is 12 residues. The CDR3 bases are TGCGCCAGCAGCCTAGGACAGGGGAGGCAGTATTTT. This sequence encodes CASSLGQGRQYF.